This T cell receptor beta chain was recovered during a study of PD-1 blockade in mismatch repair-deficient tumors. The CDR3 sequence is 17 residues long. CDR1 and CDR2 (germline): SGHRS, YFSETQ. Trimming removed 1 base from V and 0 bases from J, with 15 bases in between. TCR sequencing covered three patients who responded to pembrolizumab. The method was immunoSEQ multiplex PCR; TCRdb's version includes in-frame clones alone and lacks a portion of them. The table shows 40,000 to 60,000 clones, with roughly 82% occurring only once. This clonotype was sampled from an adult with mismatch repair-deficient cancer. Specimen: PBMCs, collected before pembrolizumab treatment. The chain recombines TRBV5-1 with TRBJ2-3; D remains ambiguous. As DNA, the CDR3 is TGCGCCAGCAGCTTGAGTCCCATCGCCACTAGCACAGATACGCAGTATTTT. Amino acid sequence: CASSLSPIATSTDTQYF.